This T cell receptor (beta chain) derives from a study of T cell repertoires in cytomegalovirus infection. To note about this clonotype: Its target is not known.

Each CDR3 protein is one row after TCRdb ran MiXCR on the reads. Counted here are hundreds of thousands of distinct CDR3 sequences, roughly a third occurring once; the ten biggest clones make up around a sixth. The sample here was cultured PBMCs, taken from culture after CMV antigen stimulation. This TCR was sampled from a human donor in good health (CMV status not recorded). Some clones in this sample may be carry-over from other donors' samples.

The CDR3 DNA is TGTGCCAGCAGCGCCCTAGGAGGGGAGCTGTTTTTT. Its protein is CASSALGGELFF. The chain recombines TRBV7-2 with TRBJ2-2, with D unresolved. This CDR3 spans 12 amino acids. The germline V and J ends were trimmed by 5 bases and 8 bases, with 9 bases remaining between them. Per germline, CDR1 SGHTA and CDR2 FQGNSA.